This TCR beta chain derives from a study of cytomegalovirus exposure and HLA in healthy donors. The PCR ran on 60 Vbeta and 13 Jbeta primers. Only in-frame clones appear in the TCRdb table, and some are missing; sequencing was by immunoSEQ multiplex PCR. The sample lists approximately 200,000 clones; around 80% were seen once. This clone was picked up a small number of times. The target antigen is unknown. General study findings and limits: TCR beta sequences reportedly predicted the HLA-A and HLA-B alleles of most subjects accurately. A later analysis showed TCR association rates differing by HLA locus, peaking at DRB1 and lowest at HLA-C.

This sequence was found in a girl aged 2-15 years in good health and CMV-seronegative. The specimen sequenced was PBMCs.

This CDR3 is CASSSTDEAFF. The CDR3 coding sequence is TGCGCCAGCAGCTCGACAGACGAAGCTTTCTTT. V and J are TRBV5-1 and TRBJ1-1; the D gene is possibly TRBD1 (5 bases). The CDR3 loop spans 11 amino acids. Germline V CDR1 and CDR2: SGHRS, YFSETQ. V was trimmed by 3 bases and J by 8 bases, leaving 8 bases between them.